A single sample gave rise to the 11 T cell receptor beta chains below, sequenced in a study of blood T cell repertoires in COVID-19. Data came from immunoSEQ multiplex PCR; TCRdb stores just in-frame clones and leaves some out. The top ten clones hold around 9.9% of a sample with about 72,000 clones, around 84% of them seen once. Sequencing was performed on peripheral blood. The receptors were gathered from a man between 65 and 80 years old with active or convalescent COVID-19.

The gene calls are TRBV19 and TRBJ1-4, with TRBD1 matching 10 bases. Losses at the gene ends were 4 bases for V and 5 bases for J; bases not matched to a gene: 4. Germline CDR1 and CDR2: LNHDA and SQIVND (reference sequence). The CDR3 has 15 amino acids. The CDR3 DNA reads TGTGCCAGTAGTAGGCCGGGACAGGGGAATGAAAAACTGTTTTTT. This encodes CASSRPGQGNEKLFF.

This clone was recorded only once. The J gene is TRBJ1-3, the V gene TRBV28; TRBD1 aligns across 9 bases. Germline values: CDR1 MDHEN, CDR2 SYDVKM. V gave up 5 bases and J gave up 2 bases; unmatched junction bases: 7. The CDR3 consists of 16 residues. CDR3 amino acids: CASSQQQGAAGNTIYF. CDR3 DNA sequence: TGTGCCAGCAGTCAGCAACAGGGGGCGGCTGGAAACACCATATATTTT.

This chain connects TRBV25-1 to TRBJ2-3, with 8 nucleotides matching TRBD1. CDR3 size: 16 residues. The germline gives CDR1 MGHDK, CDR2 SYGVNS. J gave up 3 bases and V 2 bases, and 7 bases lay outside the gene matches. The CDR3 loop is CASSELGQGATDTQYF. The CDR3 DNA is TGTGCCAGCAGTGAACTAGGGCAGGGGGCAACAGATACGCAGTATTTT.

This chain links TRBV28 with TRBJ2-3, with TRBD2 matching over 8 bases. This CDR3 spans 14 amino acids. Unmatched junction bases numbered 2, after V lost 2 bases and J lost 4 bases. Germline values: CDR1 MDHEN, CDR2 SYDVKM. CDR3 sequence: CASSLIAGSDTQYF. For the CDR3, the DNA is TGTGCCAGCAGTTTAATAGCGGGATCAGATACGCAGTATTTT.

This clone was counted once. The chain uses TRBV5-8 and TRBJ2-3; D gene unclear. The CDR3 has 12 amino acids. The V end lost 5 bases, the J end lost 6 bases, and 10 bases lay between the germline ends. Germline assignment: CDR1 SGHTS and CDR2 YDEGEE. This CDR3 is CASRRVMDTQYF. The CDR3 nucleotides read TGTGCCAGCAGACGGGTTATGGATACGCAGTATTTT.

The V gene is TRBV6-6, the J gene TRBJ1-1, with 7 bases fitting TRBD1. J gave up 1 base and V 5 bases, and 4 bases lay outside the gene matches. Germline loops: CDR1 MNHNY, CDR2 SVGAGI (reference sequence). CDR3 size: 14 residues. Here the CDR3 DNA reads TGTGCCAGCAGTCCAGGGACAGAGAACACTGAAGCTTTCTTT. Its translation: CASSPGTENTEAFF.

The chain has TRBV4-3 and TRBJ1-2, with no clear D. CDR1 is LGHNA and CDR2 is YSLEER in the germline V gene. The CDR3 loop spans 15 amino acids. Trimming cost V 2 bases and J 0 bases, with 10 bases left between them. The CDR3 region is CASSQITPTNYGYTF. In nucleotides, the CDR3 is TGCGCCAGCAGCCAAATTACGCCTACTAACTATGGCTACACCTTC.

This clone showed up just once. This chain joins TRBV7-2 and TRBJ2-7; D is possibly TRBD1 (6 bases). Germline-derived CDR1 and CDR2 are SGHTA and FQGNSA. The CDR3 covers 14 residues. Trimming took off 1 base at V and 4 bases at J, with 11 bases between the two ends. CDR3 DNA: TGTGCCAGCAGCTTAGAGGTGGGACATTACGAGCAGTACTTC. Its protein product is CASSLEVGHYEQYF.

This clone appeared a single time. The chain couples TRBV7-3 to TRBJ1-1; no clear D. With 1 base removed from V and 4 bases from J, the gap between germline ends came to 13 bases. The CDR3 runs to 15 residues. CDR1 is SGHTA, CDR2 FQGTGA, per germline. The CDR3 is CASSLSRDLSTEAFF. CDR3 DNA: TGTGCCAGCAGCTTAAGTCGAGATCTTTCCACTGAAGCTTTCTTT.

This clone appeared once. The chain recombines TRBV28 with TRBJ1-4, with 10 bases identical to TRBD1. Germline values: CDR1 MDHEN, CDR2 SYDVKM. This CDR3 is built from 16 residues. Germline trimming cut 3 bases from V and 7 bases from J; bases unmatched to any gene: 8. The CDR3 here is CASSLPTGTGVEKLFF. CDR3 DNA: TGTGCCAGCAGTTTGCCGACCGGGACAGGGGTTGAAAAACTGTTTTTT.

The chain is built from TRBV7-2 and TRBJ1-2; 7 bases are shared with TRBD1. The CDR3 consists of 15 residues. CDR1 is SGHTA, CDR2 FQGNSA, per germline. The V gene end was trimmed by 1 base and the J gene end by 6 bases; junction bases not matched to a gene: 8. This CDR3 is CASSLVARGVDGYTF. The DNA for the CDR3 is TGTGCCAGCAGCTTAGTGGCCAGGGGGGTGGATGGCTACACCTTC.